Below, one T cell receptor (beta chain) is given with its context. The sample originates from a study of cytomegalovirus exposure and HLA in healthy donors. Measured with immunoSEQ multiplex PCR; TCRdb has only the in-frame clones, and not every one. The sample carries about 310,000 clones, approximately 91% recorded once. The sequenced sample was PBMCs. This TCR was sampled from a man between 25 and 39 years old in good health and CMV-seronegative.

The CDR3 spells CASSPGPADRGHGYTF. The DNA of the CDR3 is TGTGCCAGCAGCCCAGGGCCGGCTGACAGGGGGCATGGCTACACCTTC. The chain recombines TRBV7-8 with TRBJ1-2; TRBD1 aligns across 10 bases. This CDR3 region has 16 residues. Losses at the gene ends were 5 bases for V and 6 bases for J; bases not matched to a gene: 12. Germline lookup yields CDR1 SGHVS and CDR2 FQNEAQ.